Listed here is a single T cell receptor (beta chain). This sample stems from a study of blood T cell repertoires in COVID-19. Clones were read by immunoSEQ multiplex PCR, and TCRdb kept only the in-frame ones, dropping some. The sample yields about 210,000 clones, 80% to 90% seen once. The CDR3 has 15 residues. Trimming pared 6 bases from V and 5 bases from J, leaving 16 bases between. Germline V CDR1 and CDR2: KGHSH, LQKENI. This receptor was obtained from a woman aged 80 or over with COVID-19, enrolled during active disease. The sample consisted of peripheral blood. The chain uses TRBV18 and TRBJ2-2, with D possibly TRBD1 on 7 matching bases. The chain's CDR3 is CASSGRTGRTGELFF. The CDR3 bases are TGTGCCAGCTCGGGGAGGACAGGACGGACCGGGGAGCTGTTTTTT.